The 24 T cell receptor beta chains given below trace back to one sample, sequenced in a study of tumor-infiltrating lymphocytes in oesophageal squamous cell carcinoma. TCRdb used MiXCR to reprocess the PCR reads, holding one entry per CDR3 protein. The sample carries fewer than 15,000 distinct CDR3 sequences, about half recorded once. Sequenced: blood. These receptors all come from a female donor with esophageal squamous cell carcinoma.

This clonotype was seen ten or more times. This chain uses TRBV18 with TRBJ2-3; TRBD2 agrees at 9 bases. The V segment lost 6 bases and the J segment 2 bases; nucleotides outside the gene matches: 6. From germline, CDR1 is KGHSH and CDR2 LQKENI. This CDR3 region has 15 residues. The CDR3 nucleotides are TGTGCCAGCTCCCTTCGGACTAGCGTCACAGATACGCAGTATTTT. This translates into CASSLRTSVTDTQYF.

This clonotype was seen repeatedly, ten times or more. This may arise from a read error, as a much more abundant clone is one base away. The chain carries TRBV6-1 and TRBJ2-6; D unresolved. V lost 8 bases and J 5 bases, leaving 4 bases between the germline ends. This CDR3 comprises 11 residues. Germline lookup yields CDR1 MNHNS and CDR2 SASEGT. The CDR3 DNA follows: TGTGCCAGCGGTAGGGCCAACGTCCTGACTTTC. It translates to CASGRANVLTF.

The gene calls are TRBV28 and TRBJ2-7; the D gene could be TRBD1 or TRBD2 (5 bases each). This CDR3 has 14 amino acids. Germline CDR1 and CDR2: MDHEN and SYDVKM. The V end lost 5 bases, the J end lost 3 bases, and 14 bases lay between the germline ends. The CDR3 nucleotides are TGTGCCAGCAGTCTCGGGACCACTATCTACGAGCAGTACTTC. This codes for CASSLGTTIYEQYF.

By sample fraction, this clonotype is large. This chain connects TRBV7-3 to TRBJ2-1; D unclear. This CDR3 is built from 15 residues. Germline CDR1 is SGHTA and CDR2 is FQGTGA. Between the trimmed V and J ends, which lost 0 bases and 0 bases, there was a span of 6 bases. The CDR3 coding sequence is TGTGCCAGCAGCTTAACAGGAGACTCCTACAATGAGCAGTTCTTC. It translates to CASSLTGDSYNEQFF.

The chain carries TRBV5-5 and TRBJ1-1, with D possibly matching TRBD1 (5 bases). This CDR3 has 14 residues. Germline loops: CDR1 SGHKS, CDR2 YYEKEE (reference sequence). Trimming stripped 6 bases from V and 1 base from J, with 13 bases between. As DNA, the CDR3 is TGTGCCAGCATCCGGGACGCATGGAACACTGAAGCTTTCTTT. Protein sequence: CASIRDAWNTEAFF.

A remark on this clonotype: Because the CDR3's place on the DNA is in doubt, the DNA is left out and the CDR3 is given as listed by TCRdb. The chain carries TRBV7-5 and TRBJ2-3; TRBD1, the D gene given by the table, was not confirmed from the DNA. TRBV7-5 is noted as a pseudogene. Ends included, the CDR3 has 17 residues. The CDR3: CISVPEAAGTITDTQYF.

This rearrangement joins TRBV6-6 to TRBJ2-4, with a possible D match to TRBD1 (7 bases). This CDR3 region has 16 residues. The ends were cut back, 0 bases at V and 13 bases at J, with 22 bases in the middle. Germline V gives CDR1 MNHNY, CDR2 SVGAGI (reference sequence). In DNA, the CDR3 is TGTGCCAGCAGTTACTCCTTCGCCCCAGGGGGGAATGAGCAGTACTTC. Protein product: CASSYSFAPGGNEQYF.

V usage is TRBV6-1 and J usage is TRBJ2-1; TRBD1 aligns across 10 bases. With 1 base clipped from V and 7 bases from J, the junction kept 4 bases outside the gene matches. From germline, CDR1 is MNHNS and CDR2 SASEGT. CDR3 size: 15 residues. CDR3 amino acids: CASSEGQGAGNEQFF. DNA for the CDR3: TGTGCCAGCAGTGAAGGACAGGGGGCGGGGAATGAGCAGTTCTTC.

V gene TRBV12-3 or TRBV12-4 combines with J gene TRBJ2-4, with TRBD1 identical over 12 bases. The CDR3 totals 15 residues. V was pared by 5 bases and J by 15 bases, with 14 bases of the junction left unmatched. The CDR3 loop reads CASSKPGQGAVELYF. CDR3 in DNA: TGTGCCAGCAGTAAACCGGGACAGGGGGCAGTGGAGCTGTACTTC.

The rearrangement links TRBV7-6 to TRBJ2-5; weak D call: TRBD2 (5 bases). Matching the DNA end better, TRBJ2-7 makes the J call doubtful. The CDR3 has 16 residues. CDR1 and CDR2 from the germline V gene are SGHVS and FNYEAQ. In DNA, the CDR3 is TGTGCCAGCAGCTTGGGCGGAACGGGGAGCTCCTACGAGCAGTACTTC. Residues: CASSLGGTGSSYEQYF.

The chain recombines TRBV10-3 with TRBJ2-7, with D unresolved. Germline-derived CDR1 and CDR2 are ENHRY and SYGVKD. The V end lost 3 bases, the J end lost 1 base, and 10 bases lay between the germline ends. This CDR3 comprises 14 residues. The DNA for the CDR3 is TGTGCCATCAGTGAAATGACTCCGTCCTACGAGCAGTACTTC. This encodes CAISEMTPSYEQYF.

The chain carries TRBV28 and TRBJ1-5, with D possibly being TRBD1 (6 bases). From germline, CDR1 is MDHEN and CDR2 SYDVKM. Trimming took off 2 bases at V and 7 bases at J, with 12 bases between the two ends. The CDR3 spans 14 residues. DNA for the CDR3: TGTGCCAGCAGTTTAACCGCAGGGGTGCAGCCCCAGCATTTT. It codes for CASSLTAGVQPQHF.

CDR3 residues: CASSLGLAGEETQYF. CDR3 nucleotide sequence: TGTGCCAGCAGCTTGGGACTAGCGGGGGAAGAGACCCAGTACTTC. This chain uses TRBV11-3 with TRBJ2-5; 14 nucleotides agree with TRBD2. Looked up from germline, CDR1 is SGHNT and CDR2 is YENEEA. Losses at the gene ends were 3 bases for V and 3 bases for J; bases not matched to a gene: 0. This CDR3 is 15 amino acids long. Using reference TRBV11-3 and TRBJ2-5 for the parts outside the CDR3, the full variable domain is EAGVVQSPRYKIIEKKQPVAFWCNPISGHNTLYWYLQNLGQGPELLIRYENEEAVDDSQLPKDRFSAERLKGVDSTLKIQPAELGDSAVYLCASSLGLAGEETQYFGPGTRLLVL.

The rearrangement links TRBV10-2 to TRBJ2-4; TRBD2 aligns across 7 bases. This CDR3 contains 14 residues. V lost 0 bases to trimming and J lost 9 bases; unmatched junction nucleotides: 5. Germline assignment: CDR1 WSHSY and CDR2 SAAADI. In DNA, the CDR3 is TGCGCCAGCAGTGAGTCTGGGGGAGGGGCCATTCAGTACTTC. It translates to CASSESGGGAIQYF.

The gene calls are TRBV6-2 or TRBV6-3 and TRBJ1-2; D is possibly TRBD1 (6 bases). Trimming took 7 bases from V and 7 from J, leaving 19 bases between them. This CDR3 contains 14 residues. CDR1 is MNHEY, CDR2 SVGEGT, per germline. CDR3 loop: CASTPGRGASGYTF. As DNA, the CDR3 is TGTGCCAGCACCCCAGGGAGGGGGGCTTCTGGCTACACCTTC.

The CDR3 bases are TGTGCCAGCAGCAAGACTAGCGGGAGAAATGAAGATACGCAGTATTTT. Encoded protein: CASSKTSGRNEDTQYF. The chain joins TRBV7-2 to TRBJ2-3, with 12 bases that match TRBD2. Trimming cost V 5 bases and J 5 bases; bases outside gene matches: 8. The CDR3 has 16 residues. Per the germline V gene, CDR1 is SGHTA and CDR2 is FQGNSA.

J is TRBJ2-5 and V is TRBV7-2; 9 bases fit TRBD2. Germline CDR1 and CDR2: SGHTA and FQGNSA. There are 16 residues in the CDR3. The V gene end was trimmed by 5 bases and the J gene end by 11 bases; junction bases not matched to a gene: 18. The CDR3 nucleotides are TGTGCCAGCAGCAAGGGAGAAGCGGGAGGCAGGGATACGCAGTACTTC. It encodes CASSKGEAGGRDTQYF.

This clonotype has just a few counts. The chain employs TRBV12-5 and TRBJ1-2, with a weak D call TRBD1 (5 bases). There are 13 residues in the CDR3. V lost 6 bases, J lost 8 bases, and 16 bases lay in between. Germline CDR1 reads LGHNT; CDR2 reads FRNRAP. The CDR3 DNA reads as TGTGCTAGTGGCTTAGGCGGGGGTCGGGGCTACACCTTC. It is translated as CASGLGGGRGYTF.

The J gene is TRBJ2-7, the V gene TRBV7-8; D might be TRBD1 (6 bases). The CDR3 consists of 12 residues. Germline V CDR1 and CDR2: SGHVS, FQNEAQ. V shed 3 bases and J shed 8 bases, with 11 bases lying between them. The CDR3 sequence: CASSLDSHKQYF. The CDR3 DNA sequence: TGTGCCAGCAGCTTGGACAGTCACAAGCAGTACTTC.

This clonotype has at least ten counts. The rearrangement joins TRBV7-9 to TRBJ2-5; a weak D match, TRBD1 (6 bases). The V end was cut by 0 bases, the J end by 2 bases, with 16 bases between. Germline-derived CDR1 and CDR2 are SEHNR and FQNEAQ (reference sequence). The length of the CDR3 is 17 residues. CDR3 loop: CASSLATGRYGQETQYF. The DNA for the CDR3 is TGTGCCAGCAGCTTAGCGACAGGTCGTTATGGGCAAGAGACCCAGTACTTC.

Note on this clonotype: This CDR3 is missing its conserved last phenylalanine or tryptophan, likely due to a read error. The limits of the CDR3 on the DNA are not certain, so only TCRdb's listed CDR3 is given. V gene TRBV2 combines with J gene TRBJ2-4; the table calls TRBD1, which could not be checked here. Termini included, the CDR3 measures 17 amino acids. CDR1 SNHLY and CDR2 FYNNEI come from the germline V gene. CDR3 region: CASSELGATGYEQYFGN.

CDR3 in DNA: TGTGCCAGCAATCTAGCCGGAAGCTCCTACAATGAGCAGTTCTTC. Translated: CASNLAGSSYNEQFF. The V and J genes are TRBV7-2 and TRBJ2-1; perhaps TRBD2 as D (5 bases). The germline V gene has CDR1 SGHTA and CDR2 FQGNSA. The V and J ends lost 7 bases and 0 bases respectively, with 13 bases between them. The CDR3 has 15 amino acids.

This clonotype occurred many times. This may come from a read error, since a much larger clone is one base off. The rearrangement uses TRBV6-1 and TRBJ2-1; TRBD2 is a possible D gene (6 bases). With 5 bases removed from V and 10 bases from J, the gap between germline ends came to 18 bases. The CDR3 contains 14 residues. Germline V gives CDR1 MNHNS, CDR2 SASEGT. CDR3 sequence: CASSWLGGTYEQFF. CDR3 bases: TGTGCCAGCAGTTGGCTGGGGGGAACCTACGAGCAGTTCTTC.

V usage is TRBV5-1 and J usage is TRBJ2-5; 10 bases align to TRBD2. With 7 bases clipped from V and 11 bases from J, the junction kept 14 bases outside the gene matches. CDR1 and CDR2 (germline): SGHRS, YFSETQ. CDR3 length: 14 residues. Here the CDR3 reads CASGRTSGYNEQYF. The CDR3 nucleotides are TGCGCCAGCGGGCGGACTAGCGGATACAATGAGCAGTACTTC. Full variable domain (remainder filled in from reference TRBV5-1 and TRBJ2-5): KAGVTQTPRYLIKTRGQQVTLSCSPISGHRSVSWYQQTPGQGLQFLFEYFSETQRNKGNFPGRFSGRQFSNSRSEMNVSTLELGDSALYLCASGRTSGYNEQYFGPGTRLLVL.